This TCR beta chain was documented in a study of T cells in localized non-small cell lung cancer. Turning to this clone: Its specificity is unknown.

Regarding the study as a whole: Uninvolved adjacent lung had more T cell clonality than any other tissue, topping tumor. Heterogeneity remains possible because sequencing was limited to only one tumor region.

The data were produced by immunoSEQ multiplex PCR, yet TCRdb's version contains in-frame clones alone and is incomplete. The profile covers approximately 24,000 clones, with about 91% appearing a single time and 4% to 4.5% taken by the ten largest. Trimming cost V 4 bases and J 4 bases; bases outside gene matches: 15. Germline V gives CDR1 SGHNT, CDR2 YYREEE (reference sequence). The CDR3 is 17 residues long. The sequencing used peripheral blood, collected before any cancer treatment. The rearrangement uses TRBV5-4 and TRBJ1-1; 8 nucleotides line up with TRBD1. This TCR was sampled from a female donor over 55 with stage II squamous cell lung carcinoma. CDR3 amino acids: CASSKTRGQFFRTEAFF. Written as DNA, the CDR3 is TGTGCCAGCAGCAAAACCAGGGGGCAGTTTTTTCGCACTGAAGCTTTCTTT.